The 10 T cell receptor beta chains given below trace back to one sample, sequenced in a study of cytomegalovirus exposure and HLA in healthy donors. PCR employed 60 Vbeta and 13 Jbeta primers. The method was immunoSEQ multiplex PCR; TCRdb's version includes in-frame clones alone and lacks a portion of them. The sample holds 120,000 or so clones; roughly 78% are singletons and the top ten take less than 4.5%. Sequencing used PBMCs. The receptors shown here come from a man under 40 in good health and CMV-seronegative.

Here the CDR3 DNA reads TGTGCCTGGAGATTACAACACACTGAAGCTTTCTTT. It codes for CAWRLQHTEAFF. The chain combines TRBV30 with TRBJ1-1; the D is unclear. Germline V CDR1 and CDR2: GTSNPN, SVGIG (reference sequence). V shed 3 bases and J shed 3 bases, with 8 bases lying between them. The CDR3 loop spans 12 amino acids.

The table lists this clone with a count of one. DNA of the CDR3: TGTGCCAGCTCACCATTGGCAGGGAGGTACAATGAGCAGTTCTTC. The encoded protein is CASSPLAGRYNEQFF. The chain links TRBV18 to TRBJ2-1; D perhaps matches TRBD2 (6 bases). V was clipped by 2 bases and J by 4 bases, with 12 bases between them. Germline loops: CDR1 KGHSH, CDR2 LQKENI. CDR3 length: 15 residues.

The chain uses TRBV7-2 and TRBJ1-5; D not certain. Germline CDR1 and CDR2: SGHTA and FQGNSA. V was cut by 1 base and J by 9 bases, with 10 bases left in between. This CDR3 comprises 13 residues. The CDR3 here is CASSLGRGRPQHF. The CDR3 nucleotides read TGTGCCAGCAGCTTAGGTCGGGGAAGGCCCCAGCATTTT.

The genes are TRBV7-3 and TRBJ1-1; 7 nucleotides match TRBD1. The CDR3 totals 14 residues. The J segment lost 5 bases and the V segment lost 3 bases, leaving 6 bases of the junction unmatched. Germline assignment: CDR1 SGHTA and CDR2 FQGTGA. CDR3 residues: CASSFQGGGTEAFF. The DNA for the CDR3 is TGTGCCAGCAGCTTCCAGGGGGGAGGAACTGAAGCTTTCTTT.

This clone was seen a handful of times. The V call is TRBV27, the J call TRBJ2-7, with 9 nucleotides matching TRBD1. CDR1 is MNHEY and CDR2 is SMNVEV in the germline V gene (reference sequence). Trimming cost V 5 bases and J 7 bases; bases outside gene matches: 9. The CDR3 totals 14 residues. DNA of the CDR3: TGTGCCAGCAGTGAGGCACAGGGGGCGGGTGAGCAGTACTTC. Translated: CASSEAQGAGEQYF.

The sample holds a few counts of this clone. The chain links TRBV19 to TRBJ1-5; D ambiguous. Germline CDR1 is LNHDA and CDR2 is SQIVND (reference sequence). The CDR3 totals 15 residues. V dropped 2 bases and J dropped 4 bases, with 12 bases sitting between them. CDR3 amino acids: CASSINGKVNQPQHF. CDR3 in DNA: TGTGCCAGTAGTATAAACGGGAAGGTTAATCAGCCCCAGCATTTT.

V is TRBV14 and J is TRBJ2-2, with TRBD1 matching over 7 bases. Looked up from germline, CDR1 is SGHDN and CDR2 is FVKESK. The CDR3 consists of 16 residues. V dropped 6 bases and J dropped 2; count of bases not matched to a gene: 9. CDR3 residues: CASSHYRGPNTGELFF. The DNA for the CDR3 is TGTGCCAGCAGTCACTACAGGGGTCCCAACACCGGGGAGCTGTTTTTT.

The rearrangement uses TRBV30 and TRBJ1-5; a weak D match, TRBD1 (5 bases). The CDR3 loop spans 14 amino acids. Germline V gene sequence: CDR1 GTSNPN, CDR2 SVGIG (reference sequence). V shed 0 bases and J shed 4 bases, with 10 bases lying between them. CDR3 sequence (DNA): TGTGCCTGGAGTGTAACGGCAGGGAATCAGCCCCAGCATTTT. Protein product: CAWSVTAGNQPQHF.

This clone has just a few counts. V and J are TRBV5-1 and TRBJ1-1; TRBD1 agrees at 9 bases. CDR1 is SGHRS and CDR2 is YFSETQ in the germline V gene. The CDR3 loop spans 15 amino acids. V shed 0 bases, J shed 5 bases, and the junction held 5 bases outside the gene matches. CDR3: CASSLASGQGTEAFF. The CDR3 region has the DNA TGCGCCAGCAGCTTGGCCTCGGGACAGGGTACTGAAGCTTTCTTT.

The chain couples TRBV7-2 to TRBJ2-2, with D possibly being TRBD2 (5 bases). V was pared by 6 bases and J by 0 bases, with 14 bases between. The germline gives CDR1 SGHTA, CDR2 FQGNSA. The CDR3 has 16 residues. The CDR3 DNA follows: TGTGCCAGCAGGAACGGACTTTTCGCGAACACCGGGGAGCTGTTTTTT. Amino acids: CASRNGLFANTGELFF.